The rows below give T cell receptor beta chains drawn from one sample of a study of CD8 T cells in Susac syndrome. One entry per CDR3 protein results from TCRdb running MiXCR on the immunoSEQ multiplex PCR reads. Of more than 80,000 distinct CDR3 sequences in the sample, approximately 93% are singletons; the top ten hold 0.4% to 0.5%. The sample consisted of CD8+ T cells from PBMCs. These receptors all come from a human donor with Susac syndrome. The CDR3 runs from the conserved cysteine through the conserved F or W. The D gene is left open where the match is weak. Size is omitted from some rows. Given values are once, few, many or a class for expanded clones.

CDR3nt: TGTGCCAGCAGCAAAGGGGACGGTGGCTACACCTTC
CDR3aa: CASSKGDGGYTF
v_gene: TRBV13
j_gene: TRBJ1-2
abundance: NA
d_gene: NA

CDR3nt: TGTGCCAGCAGCGTAGCCGGGGGGGGCTACACCTTC
CDR3aa: CASSVAGGGYTF
v_gene: TRBV9
j_gene: TRBJ1-2
abundance: NA
d_gene: NA

CDR3nt: TGTGCCAGCAGTGCTGAAGCTGCTACGCAGTATTTT
CDR3aa: CASSAEAATQYF
v_gene: TRBV12-3/TRBV12-4
j_gene: TRBJ2-3
abundance: NA
d_gene: NA

CDR3nt: TGCAGTGCTAGAGTGGGGCTAGGTCGTGACACAGATACGCAGTATTTT
CDR3aa: CSARVGLGRDTDTQYF
v_gene: TRBV20-1
j_gene: TRBJ2-3
abundance: once
d_gene: NA

CDR3nt: TGTGCCAGCTCAACCATTCAACCGGGCAATGAGCAGTTCTTC
CDR3aa: CASSTIQPGNEQFF
v_gene: TRBV18
j_gene: TRBJ2-1
abundance: NA
d_gene: NA

CDR3nt: TGTGCCAGCAGCTTAGAGTCAGCGGGGGGTGAAGAGCAGTACTTC
CDR3aa: CASSLESAGGEEQYF
v_gene: TRBV13
j_gene: TRBJ2-7
abundance: NA
d_gene: TRBD2

CDR3nt: TGTGCCAGCAGTACCGATGGCAGCGAGCAGTACTTC
CDR3aa: CASSTDGSEQYF
v_gene: TRBV6-1
j_gene: TRBJ2-7
abundance: few
d_gene: NA

CDR3nt: TGTGCCAGCAGTTTATGGGAGGGAAATCAGCCCCAGCATTTT
CDR3aa: CASSLWEGNQPQHF
v_gene: TRBV27
j_gene: TRBJ1-5
abundance: NA
d_gene: NA

CDR3nt: TGTGCCAGCAGCAAGGGGACACCTGAGACCCAGTACTTC
CDR3aa: CASSKGTPETQYF
v_gene: TRBV13
j_gene: TRBJ2-5
abundance: NA
d_gene: NA

CDR3nt: TGCAGTGCTCCGGGACTAGCGGGGTTCGACGAGCAGTACTTC
CDR3aa: CSAPGLAGFDEQYF
v_gene: TRBV20-1
j_gene: TRBJ2-7
abundance: NA
d_gene: TRBD2

CDR3nt: TGTGCCAGCAGTTTGGTAGGGTACCGAGAGACCCAGTACTTC
CDR3aa: CASSLVGYRETQYF
v_gene: TRBV12-3/TRBV12-4
j_gene: TRBJ2-5
abundance: NA
d_gene: NA